A selection of T cell receptor beta chains follows, all from one sample in a study of T cells in localized non-small cell lung cancer. The protocol was immunoSEQ multiplex PCR, while the TCRdb copy is restricted to in-frame clones and leaves out a portion. The table records over 15,000 clones, around nine tenths of them present only once. Sample: peripheral blood, taken before any cancer treatment. The receptors stem from a female donor of 60 years or more with stage III squamous cell lung carcinoma. The CDR3 runs from the conserved cysteine through the conserved F or W. The D gene is left open where the match is weak. Clone size is stated in some rows and not others, as once, few, many or a class when expanded.

.,TRBD1,TRBJ2-3,TRBV7-8,TGTGCCAGCAGCCCGAGCGCAGGGGGCGCAGATACGCAGTATTTT,CASSPSAGGADTQYF
.,.,TRBJ2-7,TRBV7-3,TGTGCCAGCAGCTTAGGAACAACAGGGAGAGAGCAGTACTTC,CASSLGTTGREQYF
.,TRBD1,TRBJ1-3,TRBV2,TGTGCCAGCAGTGAAAGTCCCCGACAGGGGAGGGACACCATATATTTT,CASSESPRQGRDTIYF
.,.,TRBJ2-2,TRBV19,TGTGCCAGTAGCCCGACAGGCGAGAACACCGGGGAGCTGTTTTTT,CASSPTGENTGELFF
once,.,TRBJ2-5,TRBV6-1,TGTGCCAGCGAGGGCGAGACCCAGTACTTC,CASEGETQYF
.,TRBD1,TRBJ1-1,TRBV6-5,TGTGCCAGCAGCGCAGGGGGGAGCGCTTTCTTT,CASSAGGSAFF
.,.,TRBJ1-3,TRBV7-2,TGTGCCAGCAGCCTTTTCTCTGGAAACACCATATATTTT,CASSLFSGNTIYF
.,TRBD1,TRBJ2-1,TRBV5-1,TGCGCCAGCAGCTTGGAGGGGGCTGATTACAATGAGCAGTTCTTC,CASSLEGADYNEQFF
.,TRBD2,TRBJ2-1,TRBV7-2,TGTGCCAGCAGCTCCCAACTAGCGGGAGGGCAAAATGAGCAGTTCTTC,CASSSQLAGGQNEQFF
.,TRBD2,TRBJ2-5,TRBV19,TGTGCCAGTAGTGGACTAGTTTCTCAAGAGACCCAGTACTTC,CASSGLVSQETQYF
.,.,TRBJ2-5,TRBV7-2,TGTGCCAGCAGCTTAGTTTTCCAAGAGACCCAGTACTTC,CASSLVFQETQYF
.,TRBD1,TRBJ2-2,TRBV7-8,TGTGCCAGCAGACGACAGGGCACCGGGGAGCTGTTTTTT,CASRRQGTGELFF
.,.,TRBJ1-2,TRBV20-1,TGCAGTGCTTGGGGGGAGGATGGCTACACCTTC,CSAWGEDGYTF
.,.,TRBJ2-3,TRBV14,TGTGCCAGCAGCCATAAGGATACGCAGTATTTT,CASSHKDTQYF
.,.,TRBJ1-5,TRBV28,TGTGCCAGCAGTTTCAGAGGTCAGCCCCAGCATTTT,CASSFRGQPQHF
.,TRBD1,TRBJ1-2,TRBV9,TGTGCCAGCAGCCCCAGGACAGGGGAGGGCTACACCTTC,CASSPRTGEGYTF